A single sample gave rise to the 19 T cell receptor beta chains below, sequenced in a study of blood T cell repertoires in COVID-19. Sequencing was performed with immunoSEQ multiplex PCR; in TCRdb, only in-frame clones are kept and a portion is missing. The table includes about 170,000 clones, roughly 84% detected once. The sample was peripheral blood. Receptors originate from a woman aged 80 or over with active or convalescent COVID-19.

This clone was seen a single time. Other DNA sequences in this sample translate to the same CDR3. CDR3 coding DNA: TGTGCCAGCAGCTGGGGACAGGGGGCATATGGCTACACCTTC. It is translated as CASSWGQGAYGYTF. This chain links TRBV5-6 with TRBJ1-2, with TRBD1 matching 12 bases. J lost 5 bases, V lost 3 bases, and 2 bases had no gene match. CDR1 SGHDT and CDR2 YYEEEE come from the germline V gene. The CDR3 totals 14 residues.

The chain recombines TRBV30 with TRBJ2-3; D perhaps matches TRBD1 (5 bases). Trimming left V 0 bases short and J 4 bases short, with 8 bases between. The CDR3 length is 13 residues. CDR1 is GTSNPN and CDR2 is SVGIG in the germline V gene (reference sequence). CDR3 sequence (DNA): TGTGCCTGGAGTGTGGGGCTGGCAGATACGCAGTATTTT. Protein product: CAWSVGLADTQYF.

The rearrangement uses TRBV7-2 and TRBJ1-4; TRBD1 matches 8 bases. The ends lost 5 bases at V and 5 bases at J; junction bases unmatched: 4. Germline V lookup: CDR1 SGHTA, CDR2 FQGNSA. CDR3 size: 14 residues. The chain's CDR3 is CASSPDRANEKLFF. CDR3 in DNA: TGTGCCAGCAGCCCGGACAGGGCCAATGAAAAACTGTTTTTT.

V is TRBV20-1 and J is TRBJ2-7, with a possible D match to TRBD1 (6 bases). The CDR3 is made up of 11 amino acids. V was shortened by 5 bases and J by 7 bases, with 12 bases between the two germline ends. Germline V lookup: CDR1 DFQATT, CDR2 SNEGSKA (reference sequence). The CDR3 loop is CSAGQGWEQYF. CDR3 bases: TGCAGTGCTGGCCAGGGGTGGGAGCAGTACTTC.

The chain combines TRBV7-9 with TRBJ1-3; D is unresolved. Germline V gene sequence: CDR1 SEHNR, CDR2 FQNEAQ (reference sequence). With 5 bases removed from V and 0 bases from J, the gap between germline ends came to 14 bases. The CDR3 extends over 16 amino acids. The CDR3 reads CASSPSLSSSGNTIYF. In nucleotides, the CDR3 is TGTGCCAGCAGCCCCTCCCTCTCTAGCTCTGGAAACACCATATATTTT.

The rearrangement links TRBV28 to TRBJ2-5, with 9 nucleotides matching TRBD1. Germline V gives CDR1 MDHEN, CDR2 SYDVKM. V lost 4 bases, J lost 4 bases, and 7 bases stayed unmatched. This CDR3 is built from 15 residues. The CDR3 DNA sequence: TGTGCCAGCAGTTACCAGACAGGGGGTCTAGAGACCCAGTACTTC. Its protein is CASSYQTGGLETQYF.

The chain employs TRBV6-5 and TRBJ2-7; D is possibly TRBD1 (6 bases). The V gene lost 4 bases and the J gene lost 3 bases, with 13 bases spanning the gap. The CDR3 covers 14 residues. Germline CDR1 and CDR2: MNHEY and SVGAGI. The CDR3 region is CASSSQGRLYEQYF. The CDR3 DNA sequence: TGTGCCAGCAGTTCCCAGGGGCGTCTCTACGAGCAGTACTTC.

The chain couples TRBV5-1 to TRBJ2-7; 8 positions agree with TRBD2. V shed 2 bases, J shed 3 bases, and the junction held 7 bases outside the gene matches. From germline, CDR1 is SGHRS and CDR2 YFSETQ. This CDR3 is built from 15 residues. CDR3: CASSFGGAGDYEQYF. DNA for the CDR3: TGCGCCAGCAGCTTTGGGGGAGCGGGAGACTACGAGCAGTACTTC.

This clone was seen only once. The DNA for the CDR3 is TGTGCCAGCAGTTACCCCAAGGGGACTAGCCACACAGATACGCAGTATTTT. Translation: CASSYPKGTSHTDTQYF. This chain links TRBV6-2 or TRBV6-3 with TRBJ2-3; 9 bases map to TRBD2. CDR3 length equals 17 residues. Germline values: CDR1 MNHEY, CDR2 SVGEGT. The trim removed 2 bases at V and 2 bases at J, leaving 8 bases unmatched.

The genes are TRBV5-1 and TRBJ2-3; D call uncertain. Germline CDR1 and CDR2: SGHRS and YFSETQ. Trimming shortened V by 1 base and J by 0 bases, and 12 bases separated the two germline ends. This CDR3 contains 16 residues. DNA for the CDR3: TGCGCCAGCAGCTTGCCGGCAGGTTCTAGCACAGATACGCAGTATTTT. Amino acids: CASSLPAGSSTDTQYF.

This chain's CDR3 is CASSLSRVDTQYF. CDR3 coding DNA: TGTGCCAGCAGTTTGAGTAGAGTGGATACGCAGTATTTT. V is TRBV28 and J is TRBJ2-3, with no clear D. The CDR3 consists of 13 residues. Germline lookup yields CDR1 MDHEN and CDR2 SYDVKM. V shed 3 bases and J shed 6 bases, with 10 bases lying between them.

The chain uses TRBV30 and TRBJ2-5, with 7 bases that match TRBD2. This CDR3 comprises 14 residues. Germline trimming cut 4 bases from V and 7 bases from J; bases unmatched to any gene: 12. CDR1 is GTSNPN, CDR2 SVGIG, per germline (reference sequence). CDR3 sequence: CAWKRDLHQGTQYF. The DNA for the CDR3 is TGTGCCTGGAAGCGGGACTTACACCAGGGGACCCAGTACTTC.

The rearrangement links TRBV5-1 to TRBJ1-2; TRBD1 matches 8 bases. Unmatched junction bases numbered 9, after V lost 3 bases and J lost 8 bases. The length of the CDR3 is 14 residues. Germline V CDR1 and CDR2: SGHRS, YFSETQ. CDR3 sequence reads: CASSSMDRENGYTF. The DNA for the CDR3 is TGCGCCAGCAGCTCGATGGACAGGGAAAACGGCTACACCTTC.

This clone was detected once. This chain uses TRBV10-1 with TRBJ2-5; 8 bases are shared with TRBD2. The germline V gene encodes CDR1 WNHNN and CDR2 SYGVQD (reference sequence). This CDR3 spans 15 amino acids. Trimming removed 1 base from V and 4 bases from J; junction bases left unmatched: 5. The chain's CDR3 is CASSEWSGGRETQYF. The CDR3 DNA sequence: TGCGCCAGCAGTGAGTGGTCGGGAGGGAGAGAGACCCAGTACTTC.

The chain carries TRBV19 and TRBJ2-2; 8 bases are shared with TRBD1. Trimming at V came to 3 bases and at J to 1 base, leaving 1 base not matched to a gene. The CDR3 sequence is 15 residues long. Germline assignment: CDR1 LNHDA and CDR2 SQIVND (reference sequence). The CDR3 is CASSMGQVNTGELFF. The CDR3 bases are TGTGCCAGTAGTATGGGACAGGTGAACACCGGGGAGCTGTTTTTT.

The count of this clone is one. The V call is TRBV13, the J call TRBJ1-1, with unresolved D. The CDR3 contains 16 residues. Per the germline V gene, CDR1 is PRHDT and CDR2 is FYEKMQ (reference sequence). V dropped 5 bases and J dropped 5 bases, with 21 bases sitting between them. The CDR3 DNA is TGTGCCAGCAGCAACCTAAAGGGAGGGCTCCTTACTGAAGCTTTCTTT. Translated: CASSNLKGGLLTEAFF.

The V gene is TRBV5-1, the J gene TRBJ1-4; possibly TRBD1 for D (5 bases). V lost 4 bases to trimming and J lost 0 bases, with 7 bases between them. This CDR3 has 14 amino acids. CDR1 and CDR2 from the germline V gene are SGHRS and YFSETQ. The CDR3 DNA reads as TGCGCCAGCAGCCCCAGGGCAACTAATGAAAAACTGTTTTTT. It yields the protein CASSPRATNEKLFF.

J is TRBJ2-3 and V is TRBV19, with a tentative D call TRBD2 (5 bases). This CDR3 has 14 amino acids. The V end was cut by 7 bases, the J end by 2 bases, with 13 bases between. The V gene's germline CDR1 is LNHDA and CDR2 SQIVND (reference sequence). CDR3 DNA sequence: TGTGCCAGTAAGAGGGTGGGTCTCACAGATACGCAGTATTTT. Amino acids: CASKRVGLTDTQYF. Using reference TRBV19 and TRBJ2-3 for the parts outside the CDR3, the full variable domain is DGGITQSPKYLFRKEGQNVTLSCEQNLNHDAMYWYRQDPGQGLRLIYYSQIVNDFQKGDIAEGYSVSREKKESFPLTVTSAQKNPTAFYLCASKRVGLTDTQYFGPGTRLTVL.

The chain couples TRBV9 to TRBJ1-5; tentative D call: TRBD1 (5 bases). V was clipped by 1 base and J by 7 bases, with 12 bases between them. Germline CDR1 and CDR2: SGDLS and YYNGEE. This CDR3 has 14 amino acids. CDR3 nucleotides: TGTGCCAGCAGCGTATCCGGGGGGGGGCAGCCCCAGCATTTT. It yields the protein CASSVSGGGQPQHF.